This TCR beta chain was recovered during a study of blood T cells in healthy people across ages. Combining a sample-barcoded 5' primer with a J-beta primer mix, a second PCR ran for roughly 7 to 12 cycles. Using its own MiXCR run on the 5' RACE reads, TCRdb lists one record per CDR3 protein. The top ten clones hold approximately 7.9% of a sample with about 1.5 million distinct CDR3 sequences, 35% to 45% of them seen once. Donation came from healthy Caucasian individuals in Russia who were aged about 6 to 90. This clonotype was seen many times. Its antigen is currently unknown. Study-level results: Diversity was estimated from one million T cells, and these estimates were considered underestimates. Higher diversity, along with more naive CD4+ cells, distinguished long-lived donors from aged donors.

Trimming shortened V by 6 bases and J by 3 bases, and 15 bases separated the two germline ends. Germline V gene data show CDR1 as MNHEY and CDR2 as SVGAGI. The CDR3 has 14 amino acids. Sample: blood. The sequence was obtained from a woman aged 18-29 years in good health. The chain recombines TRBV6-5 with TRBJ2-7, with unresolved D. The CDR3 nucleotides are TGTGCCAGCAGCCGCGGCCCGTCCCGCTACGAGCAGTACTTC. Its protein product is CASSRGPSRYEQYF.